This TCR beta chain was observed in a study of blood T cell repertoires in COVID-19. Study information: Samples taken during acute and convalescent COVID-19 were collected in the United States, Italy and Spain. T cells, B-cell-depleted T cells, or PBMCs provided the cDNA or gDNA that served as material.

Per the original data handling: Estimation of nucleated cell counts relied on the amplification of reference gene primers. The repertoire was sequenced with immunoSEQ multiplex PCR; TCRdb's copy has only in-frame clones and lacks some. V, J and clone size were drawn from that table, and D and trimming were deduced from the DNA. The sample carries roughly 37,000 clones, around 80% recorded once. This CDR3 is 18 amino acids long. Looked up from germline, CDR1 is KGHDR and CDR2 is SFDVKD. The V end was cut by 3 bases, the J end by 9 bases, with 26 bases between. This clonotype originated in a man between 60 and 75 years old with acute or convalescent COVID-19. The sequenced material came from peripheral blood. This chain connects TRBV24-1 to TRBJ2-1, with a weak D call TRBD1 (6 bases). The CDR3 DNA reads as TGTGCCACCAGTGATCAAACCCCGGGACACCCAGGCCAGGGTGAGCAGTTCTTC. This gives the protein CATSDQTPGHPGQGEQFF.